This TCR beta chain was captured by sequencing in a study of CD4 T cells in relation to SARS-CoV-2 and coronaviruses. A word on this clone: The target antigen is unknown.

Libraries were prepared by immunoSEQ multiplex PCR; TCRdb keeps only in-frame clonotypes and omits some of them. The sample has 43,000 or so clones, almost 85% seen once. V lost 2 bases to trimming and J lost 8 bases; unmatched junction nucleotides: 4. The CDR3 sequence is 14 residues long. CDR1 and CDR2 (germline): MDHEN, SYDVKM. The sample taken for sequencing was naive CD4+ T cells from PBMCs, cultured in vitro. Subset defined: naive CD4+ T cells isolated by negative enrichment. The source is an adult with COVID-19. V and J are TRBV28 and TRBJ1-4, with 8 bases that match TRBD1. The CDR3 DNA sequence: TGTGCCAGCAGTTTAGGACAGGGTATGGAAAAACTGTTTTTT. Translating it yields CASSLGQGMEKLFF. Based on the CDR3 plus reference TRBV28 and TRBJ1-4, the full variable domain is DVKVTQSSRYLVKRTGEKVFLECVQDMDHENMFWYRQDPGLGLRLIYFSYDVKMKEKGDIPEGYSVSREKKERFSLILESASTNQTSMYLCASSLGQGMEKLFFGSGTQLSVL.